This TCR beta chain was captured by sequencing in a study of beta chain features in type 1 diabetes (dated by TCRdb to the late 2010s). For the wider study: No differences in mean age, gender distribution, total cell number or subset yield were found between patients and healthy donors. A total of approximately 100 million sorted cells were examined across all samples, and the number of cells per subset was strongly correlated with RNA yield. The study compared TCRB repertoires of sorted circulating CD4+ T cell subsets between recently diagnosed type 1 diabetes patients and matched healthy donors. Naive and central memory subsets were obtained from all 30 or so donors, but regulatory and stem cell-like memory subsets were isolated from only 8 patients and roughly eight healthy donors. Paper-wide results and their limitations: PCR may preferentially amplify shorter templates, but because patient and control samples were amplified and corrected together, any resulting skew would affect both groups equally. HLA sub-analyses involved small numbers of individuals, so any influence of HLA type on TCRB rearrangement remained unresolved. Fewer insertions and more nucleotide deletions at VDJ recombination sites were observed in patients with type 1 diabetes, implying thymic rearrangement abnormalities. Naive, central memory and regulatory TCRB repertoires appeared to be more similar among patients than among healthy donors. Because cDNA was sequenced instead of genomic DNA, highly expressing activated cells could be over-represented, though the groups showed no difference in activation or CD3 levels. In all four CD4+ subsets, TCRB CDR3 length was moderately but significantly shorter in type 1 diabetes patients.

CDR1 and CDR2, per the germline V gene, are SGHVS and FNYEAQ. Trimming removed 5 bases from V and 7 bases from J, leaving 15 bases between the germline ends. The CDR3 sequence holds 14 residues, the cysteine and phenylalanine included. This entry keeps only the CDR3 DNA: 42 bases, framed from base 1. About this clone itself: What antigen it recognizes has not been identified. The record has no base qualities; no much larger clone is one base away.

All of the isolated RNA was reverse transcribed with the High Capacity cDNA Reverse Transcription Kit, so expressed TCRB transcripts were sequenced. Deep immunoSEQ sequencing was performed on naive, central memory and regulatory T cell samples, with an average of about 3.57 million total reads per sample. Sorted cells were lysed in RLT buffer, and RNA was extracted using DNase-treated RNeasy Micro or Mini kits according to cell number. To prevent cross-contamination, every cell subset was processed on its own, while patient and healthy donor samples were processed together. The immunoSEQ multiplex PCR was used to amplify TCRB sequences from cDNA, generating 87-bp fragments that spanned the CDR3 region. Sequencing of the amplicons was performed on the Illumina HiSeq platform. From the authors' description of their analysis: PCR bias was computationally corrected using synthetic template baselines, reads within Hamming distance 2 were collapsed, and singletons that could not be merged were discarded. By aligning reads against IMGT, V, D and J genes, CDR3 length, and insertions or deletions at six rearrangement sites were assigned. Within each subset, clonotype counts were normalized to sorted cell number, after which true diversity and Gini coefficients were computed with the tcR R package. Repertoire sharing was quantified using the overlap coefficient calculated on TCRB nucleotide sequences. As a proxy for the pre-selection repertoire, out-of-frame TCRB sequences from naive cells were analyzed. Entries here come from immuneACCESS through TCRdb and include only in-frame sequences with V and J called. Some clones fail to appear in such tables; in the studies checked, an unresolved V gene covers under half of the shortfall, and the cause of the remainder is unknown. D and trimming come from the DNA, and the V and J calls and clone size come from that table. This sample holds about 700,000 clones; around an eighth were observed only once. The top ten constitute about 0.02% of the sample.

From each donor, a single peripheral blood sample of 100 to 150 mL on average was drawn into heparinised tubes. A BD FACSAria II and a panel including CD45RO, CCR7, CD25, CD127, CD95 and CD27 were used to sort naive, central memory, regulatory and stem cell-like memory CD4+ T cells. A purity above 98% was achieved for all sorted populations. PBMCs were isolated right away by Lymphoprep density gradient centrifugation and were stained directly, without culture. So that batch effects would be minimized, each experiment stained and sorted samples in pairs, pairing one healthy donor with one patient. The specimen sequenced was naive CD4+ T cells from blood. Sample cell subset or site, as interpreted from the label and publication: true naive CD4+ T cells. The receptor was isolated from a man younger than 30 with type 1 diabetes. Recombination linked TRBV7-6 to TRBJ2-1; perhaps TRBD1 is the D gene, with 6 bases matching. CDR3 loop: CASSPGDSRNEQFF. The bases are TGTGCCAGCAGCCCAGGGGATTCGAGGAATGAGCAGTTCTTC.